This T cell receptor (beta chain) was recovered during a study of cytomegalovirus exposure and HLA in healthy donors. PCR amplification relied on 60 Vbeta primers (plus 13 Jbeta primers). TCRdb's copy holds only in-frame clones and misses some; the assay was immunoSEQ multiplex PCR. Of tens of thousands of clones in the sample, about 73% were seen once. Nominally healthy donors were sampled, though unrecorded immune exposures were likely. The germline V and J ends were trimmed by 6 bases and 1 base, with 15 bases remaining between them. Looked up from germline, CDR1 is MDHEN and CDR2 is SYDVKM. The length of the CDR3 is 15 residues.

Sequenced: PBMCs. This chain joins TRBV28 and TRBJ1-2; a weak D match, TRBD1 (6 bases). The sequence was collected from a woman aged 45-60 years in good health and CMV-seropositive. The CDR3 spells CASRPGGGLNYGYTF. The CDR3 nucleotides read TGTGCCAGCAGGCCGGGGGGGGGCCTTAACTATGGCTACACCTTC.